These 17 T cell receptor beta chains originate from one sample sequenced in a study of patients and donors after allogeneic stem cell transplantation. TCRdb called the RT-PCR reads again in MiXCR, with one record for every CDR3 protein. The table has about 57,000 distinct CDR3 sequences, 13% seen once. The source material was blood, either unsorted or a sorted T cell fraction (not recorded which). Receptors were obtained from a human donor who was either an allogeneic HSCT recipient or a stem cell or donor lymphocyte infusion donor (not recorded which). It is not recorded whose cells these are; they may come from a transplant donor.

The rearrangement links TRBV9 to TRBJ2-1; 7 nucleotides line up with TRBD2. Per germline, CDR1 SGDLS and CDR2 YYNGEE. The V gene end was trimmed by 4 bases and the J gene end by 6 bases; junction bases not matched to a gene: 13. CDR3 length: 16 residues. CDR3 in DNA: TGTGCCAGCAGCCCTCTAGCGGATCCTCACTTCAATGAGCAGTTCTTC. It is translated as CASSPLADPHFNEQFF.

This sequence joins TRBV20-1 and TRBJ2-1, with TRBD2 matching over 11 bases. The V gene end was trimmed by 6 bases and the J gene end by 3 bases; junction bases not matched to a gene: 4. Per germline, CDR1 DFQATT and CDR2 SNEGSKA (reference sequence). The CDR3 extends over 14 amino acids. The CDR3 region is CSASGLADYNEQFF. The CDR3, as DNA: TGCAGTGCCTCGGGACTAGCGGACTACAATGAGCAGTTCTTC.

This clonotype was seen many times. The chain employs TRBV18 and TRBJ2-1; maybe TRBD2 (5 bases). Trimming took 4 bases from V and 6 from J, leaving 10 bases between them. This CDR3 has 13 amino acids. Germline loops: CDR1 KGHSH, CDR2 LQKENI. CDR3 DNA sequence: TGTGCCAGCTCACTCGATCGGGGCAATGAGCAGTTCTTC. Protein: CASSLDRGNEQFF.

V usage is TRBV9 and J usage is TRBJ1-4; unclear D gene. The germline CDR1 and CDR2 sequences are SGDLS and YYNGEE. Trimming removed 3 bases at V and 8 bases at J, with 5 bases between. This CDR3 spans 11 amino acids. CDR3 sequence reads: CASSGGEKLFF. CDR3 coding DNA: TGTGCCAGCAGCGGAGGGGAAAAACTGTTTTTT.

This clonotype showed up many times. V is TRBV7-6 and J is TRBJ1-1; perhaps TRBD1 as D (5 bases). Germline assignment: CDR1 SGHVS and CDR2 FNYEAQ. V lost 5 bases, J lost 3 bases, and 16 bases lay in between. The CDR3 runs 15 residues. The CDR3 coding sequence is TGTGCCAGCAGCCCCGACGGGGGAATCGACACTGAAGCTTTCTTT. It yields the protein CASSPDGGIDTEAFF.

This clonotype came up a few times. The chain couples TRBV5-4 to TRBJ2-1, with 7 bases aligning to TRBD2. CDR3 length equals 16 residues. Germline assignment: CDR1 SGHNT and CDR2 YYREEE (reference sequence). With V trimmed by 6 bases and J by 5 bases, 14 bases remained unmatched. CDR3 sequence (DNA): TGTGCCAGCATCCTCTGGGGGGGAGGGACCCACAATGAGCAGTTCTTC. This codes for CASILWGGGTHNEQFF.

This clonotype was detected only once. J is TRBJ2-3 and V is TRBV2; D uncertain. CDR3 length: 13 amino acids. Per germline, CDR1 SNHLY and CDR2 FYNNEI. With 4 bases removed from V and 3 bases from J, the gap between germline ends came to 8 bases. The CDR3 reads CASSVVETDTQYF. The CDR3 bases are TGTGCCAGCAGTGTTGTAGAAACAGATACGCAGTATTTT.

The gene calls are TRBV2 and TRBJ2-3, with 10 positions matching TRBD1. Germline V gene data show CDR1 as SNHLY and CDR2 as FYNNEI. CDR3 length equals 15 residues. V was clipped by 9 bases and J by 6 bases; unmatched bases: 12. The CDR3 region has the DNA TGTGCCAGGGAGATGCGCCGGGACAGGGGCGATACGCAGTATTTT. It specifies CAREMRRDRGDTQYF.

This clonotype occurred many times. V usage is TRBV6-6 and J usage is TRBJ1-2; D gene uncertain. Germline loops: CDR1 MNHNY, CDR2 SVGAGI (reference sequence). This CDR3 region has 14 residues. The V gene lost 3 bases and the J gene lost 8 bases, with 16 bases spanning the gap. The CDR3 nucleotides read TGTGCCAGCAGTTATTGGCCTGGGGAGCGGGGCTACACCTTC. It specifies CASSYWPGERGYTF.

This clonotype came up many times. CDR3 DNA sequence: TGTGCCATCAGTGAGTCGGCCAGTAGGGCTTTCTTT. Its translation: CAISESASRAFF. The chain uses TRBV10-3 and TRBJ1-1, with no clear D. Germline loops: CDR1 ENHRY, CDR2 SYGVKD. V was clipped by 0 bases and J by 11 bases, with 10 bases between them. The CDR3 runs to 12 residues.

This clonotype was seen ten or more times. The chain couples TRBV6-5 to TRBJ2-7; TRBD1 matches 7 bases. J lost 5 bases, V lost 0 bases, and 4 bases had no gene match. The V gene's germline CDR1 is MNHEY and CDR2 SVGAGI. The CDR3 is made up of 14 amino acids. The CDR3 is CASSYSTGNNEQYF. CDR3 nucleotides: TGTGCCAGCAGTTACTCGACAGGGAATAACGAGCAGTACTTC.

The J gene is TRBJ2-7, the V gene TRBV24-1; 16 nucleotides line up with TRBD2. The V and J ends lost 9 bases and 1 base, in that order; junction bases with no gene match: 17. CDR1 is KGHDR, CDR2 SFDVKD, per germline. The CDR3 runs 20 residues. The CDR3 coding sequence is TGTGCCACCGCTAAAAAGGGACTAGCGGGAGGGAAAGGGCCTTCCTACGAGCAGTACTTC. Amino acids: CATAKKGLAGGKGPSYEQYF.

The chain employs TRBV3-1 and TRBJ2-7, with D unresolved. The length of the CDR3 is 15 residues. Germline values: CDR1 LGHDT, CDR2 YNNKEL (reference sequence). Trimming shortened V by 1 base and J by 2 bases, and 12 bases separated the two germline ends. The CDR3 protein is CASSQAPEGTYEQYF. For the CDR3, the DNA is TGTGCCAGCAGCCAAGCCCCCGAAGGGACCTACGAGCAGTACTTC.

The chain couples TRBV3-1 to TRBJ2-5; D is unclear. CDR3 length: 13 residues. Trimming took 8 bases from V and 2 from J, leaving 12 bases between them. Germline values: CDR1 LGHDT, CDR2 YNNKEL (reference sequence). In nucleotides, the CDR3 is TGTGCCAGCGGCCCCTTGCGGCAAGAGACCCAGTACTTC. This encodes CASGPLRQETQYF.

The table lists this clonotype with many counts. The rearrangement links TRBV20-1 to TRBJ1-2; D is ambiguous. This CDR3 comprises 14 residues. The germline V gene has CDR1 DFQATT and CDR2 SNEGSKA (reference sequence). Trimming stripped 0 bases from V and 4 bases from J, with 12 bases between. The CDR3 DNA sequence: TGCAGTGCTAGAGATCTCGCAGGACTCTATGGCTACACCTTC. It codes for CSARDLAGLYGYTF.

The sample holds many counts of this clonotype. This chain connects TRBV11-3 to TRBJ2-5; D call uncertain. Looked up from germline, CDR1 is SGHNT and CDR2 is YENEEA. The CDR3 is 15 residues long. The V end lost 4 bases, the J end lost 4 bases, and 16 bases lay between the germline ends. This CDR3 reads CASSSTFSPGETQYF. The DNA for the CDR3 is TGTGCCAGCAGCTCCACCTTCAGTCCGGGAGAGACCCAGTACTTC.

This clonotype was seen only a few times. The genes are TRBV11-1 and TRBJ2-1; 9 bases align to TRBD2. The CDR3 totals 16 residues. CDR1 is SGHAT and CDR2 is FQDESV in the germline V gene (reference sequence). The trim removed 7 bases at V and 1 base at J, leaving 8 bases unmatched. The CDR3 protein is CASTLSGRPSYNEQFF. The CDR3 DNA sequence: TGTGCCAGCACCTTGAGCGGGAGGCCTTCCTACAATGAGCAGTTCTTC.